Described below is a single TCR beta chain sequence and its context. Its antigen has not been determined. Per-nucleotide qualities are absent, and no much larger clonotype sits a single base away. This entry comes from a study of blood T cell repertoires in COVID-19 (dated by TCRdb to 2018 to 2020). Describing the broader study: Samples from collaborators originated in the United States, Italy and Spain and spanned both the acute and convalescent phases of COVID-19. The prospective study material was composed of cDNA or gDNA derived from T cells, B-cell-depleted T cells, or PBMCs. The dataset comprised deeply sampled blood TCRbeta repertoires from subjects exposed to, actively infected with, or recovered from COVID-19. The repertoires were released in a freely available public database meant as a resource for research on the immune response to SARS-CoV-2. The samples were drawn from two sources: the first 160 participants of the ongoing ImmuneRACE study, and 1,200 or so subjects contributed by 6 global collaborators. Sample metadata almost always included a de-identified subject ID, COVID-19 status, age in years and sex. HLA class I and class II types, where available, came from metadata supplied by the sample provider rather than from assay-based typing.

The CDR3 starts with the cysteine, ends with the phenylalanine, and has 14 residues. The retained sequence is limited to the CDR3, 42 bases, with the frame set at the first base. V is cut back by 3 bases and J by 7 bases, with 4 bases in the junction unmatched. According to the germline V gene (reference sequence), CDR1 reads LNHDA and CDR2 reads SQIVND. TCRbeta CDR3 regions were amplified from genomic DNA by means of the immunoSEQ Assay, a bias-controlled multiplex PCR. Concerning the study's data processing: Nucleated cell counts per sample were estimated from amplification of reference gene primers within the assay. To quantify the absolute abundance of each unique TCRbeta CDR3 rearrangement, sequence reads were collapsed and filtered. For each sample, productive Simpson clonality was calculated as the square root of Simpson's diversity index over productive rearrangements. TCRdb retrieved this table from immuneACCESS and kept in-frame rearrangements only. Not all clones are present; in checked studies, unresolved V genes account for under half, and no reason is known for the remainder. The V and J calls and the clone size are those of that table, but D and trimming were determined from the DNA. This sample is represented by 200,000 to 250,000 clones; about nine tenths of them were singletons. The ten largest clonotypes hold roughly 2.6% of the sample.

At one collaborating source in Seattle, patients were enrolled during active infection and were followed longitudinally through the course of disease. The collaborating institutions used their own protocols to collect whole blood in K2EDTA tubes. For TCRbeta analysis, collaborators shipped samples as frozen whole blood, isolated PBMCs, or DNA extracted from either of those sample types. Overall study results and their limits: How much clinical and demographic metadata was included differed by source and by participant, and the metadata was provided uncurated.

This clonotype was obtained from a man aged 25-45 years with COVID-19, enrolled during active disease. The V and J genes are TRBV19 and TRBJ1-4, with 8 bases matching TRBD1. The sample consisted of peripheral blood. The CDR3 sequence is CASSIPGTGEKLFF. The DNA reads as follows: TGTGCCAGTAGTATTCCCGGGACAGGTGAAAAACTGTTTTTT.